These 9 T cell receptor beta chains were sequenced from one sample in a study of metastatic and nonmetastatic thyroid tumors. Every patient underwent thyroid surgery untreated. MiXCR re-clonotyped the PCR reads for TCRdb. The repertoire holds some 38,000 clones, approximately 44% seen once, with roughly a quarter in the top ten. The sequenced sample consisted of tumor tissue. Receptors originate from a male donor with papillary thyroid cancer or a benign thyroid nodule (not recorded which). Some clones in this sample may be carry-over from other donors' samples.

In this sample, this clone turned up once. This rearrangement joins TRBV6-2 or TRBV6-3 to TRBJ2-2; 8 bases align to TRBD1. The CDR3 totals 19 residues. V shed 0 bases and J 1 base; nucleotides not matched to a gene: 10. Germline CDR1 and CDR2: MNHEY and SVGEGT. The CDR3 is CASSYSVPLDRGNTGELFF. CDR3 nucleotide sequence: TGTGCCAGCAGTTACTCCGTTCCGCTTGACAGGGGGAACACCGGGGAGCTGTTTTTT.

This clone was found a few times. The chain employs TRBV10-3 and TRBJ1-4, with TRBD1 as a possible D gene (5 bases). Looked up from germline, CDR1 is ENHRY and CDR2 is SYGVKD. V dropped 2 bases and J dropped 1 base, with 17 bases sitting between them. This CDR3 has 18 residues. The CDR3 sequence: CAISEGRTHGGTNEKLFF. The CDR3 DNA sequence: TGTGCCATCAGTGAGGGCAGGACCCACGGGGGAACTAATGAAAAACTGTTTTTT.

This clone was recorded a few times. The chain combines TRBV6-5 with TRBJ2-1; TRBD2 aligns across 7 bases. Trimming removed 0 bases from V and 8 bases from J; junction bases left unmatched: 7. The CDR3 contains 15 residues. The germline CDR1 and CDR2 sequences are MNHEY and SVGAGI. As DNA, the CDR3 is TGTGCCAGCAGTTACTCGGCGGGAGATCTAGATGAGCAGTTCTTC. Protein product: CASSYSAGDLDEQFF.

The rearrangement joins TRBV6-1 to TRBJ2-7; tentatively, D is TRBD1 (5 bases). Germline V gene data show CDR1 as MNHNS and CDR2 as SASEGT. The CDR3 runs to 14 residues. V was clipped by 5 bases and J by 0 bases, with 11 bases between them. CDR3 amino acids: CASSSTDGSYEQYF. The CDR3, as DNA: TGTGCCAGCAGTTCGACAGACGGCTCCTACGAGCAGTACTTC.

This sequence joins TRBV20-1 and TRBJ2-7; D not certain. Germline V gene sequence: CDR1 DFQATT, CDR2 SNEGSKA (reference sequence). V shed 6 bases and J shed 7 bases, with 19 bases lying between them. The CDR3 covers 13 residues. CDR3 sequence: CSAPNTVTEEQYF. In nucleotides, the CDR3 is TGCAGTGCACCTAATACCGTTACGGAAGAGCAGTACTTC.

This clone has more than one count but fewer than ten. J is TRBJ1-2 and V is TRBV7-8; D perhaps matches TRBD1 (6 bases). The V gene's germline CDR1 is SGHVS and CDR2 FQNEAQ. The CDR3 runs 15 residues. The V end was cut by 3 bases, the J end by 0 bases, with 11 bases between. In DNA form, the CDR3 reads TGTGCCAGCAGCTTTGGGACATTAGCTAACTATGGCTACACCTTC. It encodes CASSFGTLANYGYTF.

This clone was counted ten times or more. This sequence joins TRBV30 and TRBJ2-1; D unresolved. CDR1 is GTSNPN and CDR2 is SVGIG in the germline V gene (reference sequence). The CDR3 has 12 amino acids. Trimming shortened V by 3 bases and J by 1 base, and 4 bases separated the two germline ends. The CDR3: CAWSPSYNEQFF. The CDR3 region has the DNA TGTGCCTGGAGCCCGTCCTACAATGAGCAGTTCTTC. Supplemented by reference TRBV30 and TRBJ2-1, the full variable domain reads SQTIHQWPATLVQPVGSPLSLECTVEGTSNPNLYWYRQAAGRGLQLLFYSVGIGQISSEVPQNLSASRPQDRQFILSSKKLLLSDSGFYLCAWSPSYNEQFFGPGTRLTVL.

This clone turned up a few times. The gene calls are TRBV6-1 and TRBJ2-7; TRBD2 aligns across 7 bases. The CDR3 has 15 amino acids. Losses at the gene ends were 7 bases for V and 5 bases for J; bases not matched to a gene: 14. Per the germline V gene, CDR1 is MNHNS and CDR2 is SASEGT. CDR3 coding DNA: TGTGCCAGCAAGGATTTAGCGGGTTCTTACCACGAGCAGTACTTC. This encodes CASKDLAGSYHEQYF.

This clone was detected once. The J gene is TRBJ2-1, the V gene TRBV20-1, with 9 bases matching TRBD2. The CDR3 runs to 15 residues. J was trimmed by 6 bases and V by 6 bases; bases with no gene match: 12. In germline, CDR1 is DFQATT, CDR2 SNEGSKA (reference sequence). The CDR3 DNA reads as TGCAGTGCCCCGCCGCAACTAGCGGGCCGCAATGAGCAGTTCTTC. Encoded protein: CSAPPQLAGRNEQFF.